This T cell receptor beta chain is drawn from a study of tumor-infiltrating lymphocytes in primary liver carcinoma. About the research overall: The five patients, who were men and women, ranged in age from 30 to 69 years. There were tumors of stage T1-T3 N0M0, each 4.2 to 10 cm across. Per sample, productive TCRbeta reads numbered roughly 3.65 to 8 million, similar across tissue types.

The investigators made TCR beta cDNA from approximately 510 ng total RNA, using a constant-region primer. Slightly modified ARM-PCR, run as three nested multiplex PCR rounds, produced the TCR beta libraries. TRBV1-TRBV30 forward and Cbeta reverse primers drove the first two approximately 10-cycle rounds. MiXCR, applied by TCRdb to the multiplex PCR reads, yields one record per CDR3 protein. The sample shows 50,000 to 65,000 distinct CDR3 sequences, about 65% of them seen only once. As concerns this clonotype: Its antigen is not identified. An end of the junction differs from the germline gene, which may be a read error.

CDR3 length equals 13 residues. The germline V gene has CDR1 MNHEY and CDR2 SVGAGI. Each 20-30 mg portion of unsorted bulk tissue served as the source for co-extraction of RNA and DNA. Findings of the study overall: Tumor specimens were characterized by a significantly higher top-250-clone fraction than blood (p = 0.039).

The source material was liver tumor tissue from sampling region 4. Subset given: tumor region T4, right-lateral pole. This TCR was sampled from a man between 35 and 55 years old with primary liver carcinoma and hepatitis B virus infection. This sequence joins TRBV6-5 and TRBJ2-6; possibly TRBD1 or TRBD2 for D (6 bases each). CDR3 region: CASTGWGAKVLTF. DNA for the CDR3: TGTGCCAGCACCGGATGGGGGGCCAAGGTCCTGACTTTC.